The 10 T cell receptor beta chains below were found in one sample sequenced in a study of T cells in Graves' hyperthyroidism and ophthalmopathy. Researchers took RNA transcripts and amplified the TCR beta CDR3 regions from them. The study used the HTBI primer set for a first-round RT-PCR of the TCR CDR3. MiXCR, run by TCRdb on the multiplex PCR reads, gives a single entry per CDR3 protein. In the table there are approximately 690,000 distinct CDR3 sequences, 14% of which are singletons. The sequenced sample was blood. These receptors were taken from a woman between 50 and 59 years old with Graves' ophthalmopathy.

This clonotype was recorded many times. This chain connects TRBV7-9 to TRBJ2-1, with D possibly TRBD1 on 7 matching bases. This CDR3 region has 14 residues. In germline, CDR1 is SEHNR, CDR2 FQNEAQ (reference sequence). V lost 4 bases, J lost 5 bases, and 12 bases lay in between. In nucleotides, the CDR3 is TGTGCCAGCAGCTCACAGGGGACTCACAATGAGCAGTTCTTC. Translating it yields CASSSQGTHNEQFF.

This clonotype was recorded a few times. The CDR3 loop reads CASSLMGQGNNQPQHF. In nucleotides, the CDR3 is TGTGCCAGCAGTTTAATGGGACAGGGAAACAATCAGCCCCAGCATTTT. This chain joins TRBV12-3 or TRBV12-4 and TRBJ1-5; 9 nucleotides match TRBD1. The trim removed 2 bases at V and 3 bases at J, leaving 5 bases unmatched. This CDR3 spans 16 amino acids.

This clonotype was seen more than once but under ten times. The rearrangement links TRBV29-1 to TRBJ2-1; D uncertain. From germline, CDR1 is SQVTM and CDR2 ANQGSEA. V lost 7 bases to trimming and J lost 10 bases, with 14 bases between them. CDR3 length equals 11 residues. CDR3 DNA sequence: TGCAGCGGGCAGACGGAGCGAGAGCAGTTCTTC. This translates into CSGQTEREQFF.

This clonotype was detected ten times or more. The chain links TRBV20-1 to TRBJ2-7, with D uncertain. The CDR3 totals 12 residues. With 4 bases removed from V and 1 base from J, the gap between germline ends came to 8 bases. Germline lookup yields CDR1 DFQATT and CDR2 SNEGSKA (reference sequence). CDR3 amino acids: CSAISQSYEQYF. In nucleotides, the CDR3 is TGCAGTGCTATCTCTCAATCCTACGAGCAGTACTTC.

This clonotype was picked up a small number of times. The chain employs TRBV29-1 and TRBJ2-7; D is possibly TRBD2 (7 bases). Trimming pared 7 bases from V and 3 bases from J, leaving 19 bases between. Germline V lookup: CDR1 SQVTM, CDR2 ANQGSEA. The CDR3 sequence is 14 residues long. CDR3 DNA sequence: TGCAGCGCCATACCGATAGGGGGGGTCTACGAGCAGTACTTC. It codes for CSAIPIGGVYEQYF.

This clonotype has a count of ten or more. The chain couples TRBV20-1 to TRBJ2-3, with 8 bases identical to TRBD1. This CDR3 is built from 16 residues. Trimming removed 0 bases from V and 4 bases from J; junction bases left unmatched: 9. Germline V CDR1 and CDR2: DFQATT, SNEGSKA (reference sequence). Written as DNA, the CDR3 is TGCAGTGCTAGAGATATCAGGACAGGGTGGGCAGATACGCAGTATTTT. Amino acid sequence: CSARDIRTGWADTQYF.

V and J are TRBV6-1 and TRBJ2-2; TRBD1 agrees at 9 bases. CDR1 and CDR2 (germline): MNHNS, SASEGT. CDR3 length: 15 residues. V dropped 6 bases and J dropped 3; count of bases not matched to a gene: 5. The CDR3 DNA follows: TGTGCCAGCAGGGGTGGGACAGGGTACACCGGGGAGCTGTTTTTT. This gives the protein CASRGGTGYTGELFF.

This clonotype came up many times. The rearrangement joins TRBV11-2 to TRBJ2-7; weak D call: TRBD2 (7 bases). Trimming removed 0 bases from V and 3 bases from J, with 15 bases in between. CDR3 length equals 16 residues. CDR1 SGHAT and CDR2 FQNNGV come from the germline V gene. The CDR3: CASSLDGGRGNYEQYF. The CDR3 bases are TGTGCCAGCAGCTTAGATGGGGGGCGGGGGAACTACGAGCAGTACTTC.

This clonotype was counted only a few times. This CDR3 is CASIKRTSYNEQFF. The DNA for the CDR3 is TGTGCCAGCATCAAGCGGACCTCCTACAATGAGCAGTTCTTC. The chain joins TRBV6-1 to TRBJ2-1; a weak D match, TRBD2 (5 bases). Per germline, CDR1 MNHNS and CDR2 SASEGT. This CDR3 has 14 residues. V was cut by 7 bases and J by 0 bases, with 10 bases left in between.

As to this clonotype: A clone one base away is much larger, so this may be a read error. V gene TRBV7-2 combines with J gene TRBJ1-4; D call uncertain. The CDR3 runs 14 residues. Germline V lookup: CDR1 SGHTA, CDR2 FQGNSA. The CDR3 reads CAGSRTLTNEKLFF. The CDR3 nucleotides are TGTGCCGGCAGCAGGACGTTAACTAATGAAAAACTGTTTTTT.